This paragraph covers one T cell receptor beta chain sequence. As yet, its antigen is unknown. The protocol was immunoSEQ multiplex PCR, while the TCRdb copy is restricted to in-frame clones and leaves out a portion. The sample contains about 73,000 clones, about 90% of which appear only once. These data belong to a study of OX40 agonist ivuxolimab in advanced cancers. About the research overall: Three dose-escalation patients had partial responses: one with hepatocellular carcinoma and two with cutaneous melanoma.

The CDR3 has 13 amino acids. The V gene's germline CDR1 is MDHEN and CDR2 SYDVKM. V was clipped by 2 bases and J by 4 bases, with 7 bases between them. Broader study findings: No determination was made of the antigen specificity of the expanded peripheral T cells. Clonal expansion by week 6 occurred in CD4+ and CD8+ blood T cells (at 0.1 to 3.0 mg/kg).

The rearrangement uses TRBV28 and TRBJ2-3; maybe TRBD1 (6 bases). The receptor was derived from an adult with an advanced solid tumor such as melanoma, head and neck, liver or kidney cancer. The source was CD4+ or CD8+ T cells sorted from blood, collected in a trial of the OX40 agonist ivuxolimab. Here the CDR3 reads CASSLNRADTQYF. CDR3 in DNA: TGTGCCAGCAGTTTAAACAGGGCAGATACGCAGTATTTT.